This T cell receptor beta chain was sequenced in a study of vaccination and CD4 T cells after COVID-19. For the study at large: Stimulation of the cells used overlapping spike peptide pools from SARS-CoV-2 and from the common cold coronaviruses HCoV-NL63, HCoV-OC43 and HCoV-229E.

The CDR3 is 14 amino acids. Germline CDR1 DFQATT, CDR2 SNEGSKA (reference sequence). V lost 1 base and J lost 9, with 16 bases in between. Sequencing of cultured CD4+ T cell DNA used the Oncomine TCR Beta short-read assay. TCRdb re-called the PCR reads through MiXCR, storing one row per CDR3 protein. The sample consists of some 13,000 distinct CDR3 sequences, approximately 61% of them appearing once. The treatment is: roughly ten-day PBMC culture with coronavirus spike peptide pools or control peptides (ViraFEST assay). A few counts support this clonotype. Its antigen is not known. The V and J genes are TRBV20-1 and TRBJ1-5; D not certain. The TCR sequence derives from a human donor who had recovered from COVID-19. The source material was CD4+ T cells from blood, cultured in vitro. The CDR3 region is CSARAPSGTSPQHF. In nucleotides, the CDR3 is TGCAGTGCTAGAGCGCCTTCTGGTACGTCGCCCCAGCATTTT.